This T cell receptor (beta chain) was sequenced for a study of cytomegalovirus exposure and HLA in healthy donors. The germline CDR1 and CDR2 sequences are SGHAT and FQNNGV. The CDR3 has 15 amino acids. The junction had 4 bases not matched to a gene; V was cut back by 4 bases and J by 2 bases. It was with 60 Vbeta and 13 Jbeta primers that the PCR ran. Assay: immunoSEQ multiplex PCR; the TCRdb copy retains only in-frame clones and omits some. In the table there are about 120,000 clones, 81% of which are singletons. The chain employs TRBV11-2 and TRBJ1-5; 8 nucleotides agree with TRBD1. Material: PBMCs. This TCR came from a woman aged 40 to 55 in good health and CMV-seronegative. The CDR3 loop reads CASSSGQGRNQPQHF. The CDR3 region has the DNA TGTGCCAGCAGCTCCGGACAGGGTCGCAATCAGCCCCAGCATTTT.